This T cell receptor (beta chain) was found in a study of shared clonotypes between healthy human individuals. About the research overall: CD4 naive and memory got three plates each, CD8 naive two, CD8 memory one.

A word on this clone: The antigen is not known.

Assay used: immunoSEQ multiplex PCR; TCRdb lists only in-frame clones, some missing. This table has about 110,000 clones, about 70% appearing once. Trimming cost V 3 bases and J 4 bases; bases outside gene matches: 12. The CDR3 contains 18 residues. Germline CDR1 is LNHNV and CDR2 is YYDKDF (reference sequence). Study observations and caveats: Around 5% was the fraction of naive CD4 clonotypes found shared across four donors.

Study donors comprised healthy, HIV-negative adults devoid of recent acute infection or vaccination. Donors were Caucasian adults residing in Nashville, Tennessee, USA. The chain uses TRBV15 and TRBJ2-1; TRBD2 agrees at 10 bases. Specimen: memory CD8+ T cells sorted from blood. Sample subset: CD45RO+ cells pooled with CCR7-negative TemRA cells. The sequence came from a woman in her twenties or thirties in good health. For the CDR3, the DNA is TGTGCCACCAGCAGTAGTCTTCGTCTAGCGGGAGATTACAATGAGCAGTTCTTC. This encodes CATSSSLRLAGDYNEQFF.